Sequencing of this TCR beta chain was carried out in a study of shared clonotypes between healthy human individuals. In regard to this clone: Its target is unknown.

TCRdb's copy holds only in-frame clones and misses some; the assay was immunoSEQ multiplex PCR. Of approximately 87,000 clones detected, 60% to 65% appear once; the ten largest clones hold just over 50%. Looked up from germline, CDR1 is MDHEN and CDR2 is SYDVKM. V was pared by 6 bases and J by 5 bases, with 6 bases of the junction left unmatched. This CDR3 spans 14 amino acids. Findings of the study overall: Naive subsets tended to show greater estimated richness than memory subsets. Naive CD4 clonotypes were shared across a handful of donors at 4% to 5%. Incompleteness in sorted-subset sequencing, despite large depth, was shown by rarefaction.

With CCR7-negative CD45RA+ TemRA cells, CD45RO+ cells were combined in CD8 memory. This chain connects TRBV28 to TRBJ1-5; 8 bases align to TRBD1. The origin of this receptor is a man between 25 and 39 years old in good health. Input material: memory CD8+ T cells sorted from blood. Subset described: CD45RO+ cells pooled with CCR7-negative TemRA cells. This CDR3 reads CASRRQGQDQPQHF. The CDR3 region has the DNA TGTGCCAGCAGGAGACAGGGGCAGGATCAGCCCCAGCATTTT. The full variable domain, with the rest looked up from reference TRBV28 and TRBJ1-5, is DVKVTQSSRYLVKRTGEKVFLECVQDMDHENMFWYRQDPGLGLRLIYFSYDVKMKEKGDIPEGYSVSREKKERFSLILESASTNQTSMYLCASRRQGQDQPQHFGDGTRLSIL.